This T cell receptor (beta chain) originates from a study of CXCR3-negative and CXCR3-positive naive CD8 T cells. As for the study in general: Roughly 140 million TRB reads were obtained in total, which works out to about 1.5 +/- 0.3 million per library.

About this clonotype: Its specificity is unknown.

Broader study findings: Memory cells diverged, while naive CXCR3-positive and CXCR3-negative cells had similar TRBV-TRBJ usage. Relative to CXCR3-negative naive cells, CXCR3-positive naive cells had more hydrophobic TRB CDR3s.

Libraries of TRB cDNA were made by 5' RACE and carried UMIs. Each CDR3 protein gets one entry in TCRdb, which reprocessed the 5' RACE reads and gives no DNA. Across around 140,000 distinct CDR3 sequences, the top ten clones capture approximately 0.5% of the sample. This CDR3 has 13 amino acids. Germline-derived CDR1 and CDR2 are DFQATT and SNEGSKA (reference sequence). The clonotype was recovered from a human donor in good health. Some clones in this sample may be carry-over from other donors' samples. What was sequenced was naive CXCR3- CD8+ T cells from blood. Subset here: CD45RO-CCR7+CD27+CD95- naive CD8+ T cells lacking CXCR3 (TNR3-). This chain links TRBV20-1 with TRBJ2-4; no DNA is available, so the TRBD1 call from TCRdb remains unchecked. The CDR3 region is CSARPDSSNIQYF.